The rows below give T cell receptor beta chains drawn from one sample of a study of blood T cell repertoires in COVID-19. Clones were read by immunoSEQ multiplex PCR, and TCRdb kept only the in-frame ones, dropping some. The profile shows about 670,000 clones, around 89% of them singletons. Sequencing was done on a sample of peripheral blood. The receptors stem from a woman aged 18-30 years with acute or convalescent COVID-19. CDR3s include the opening cysteine and the closing phenylalanine or tryptophan. The order of the fields is clone size, D gene, J gene, V gene, CDR3 DNA, CDR3 protein. The D gene is left open where the match is weak. Some rows have no size entry. The others give once, few or many, or a class for an expanded clone.

size: once; D: TRBD1; J: TRBJ2-7; V: TRBV29-1; DNA: TGCAGCGTCGACGGGACAGGGTTACGCGAGCAGTACTTC; CDR3: CSVDGTGLREQYF
size: NA; D: NA; J: TRBJ2-1; V: TRBV15; DNA: TGTGCCACCAGCAGTGAGTACAATGAGCAGTTCTTC; CDR3: CATSSEYNEQFF
size: NA; D: NA; J: TRBJ1-5; V: TRBV11-3; DNA: TGTGCCAGCAGCTTAGGGTTACCGGGTAGCAATCAGCCCCAGCATTTT; CDR3: CASSLGLPGSNQPQHF
size: once; D: NA; J: TRBJ1-4; V: TRBV11-2; DNA: TGTGCCAGCAGCTCATATAGAACCCGGCGGGCCCTGGAGAGGCAACTGTTTTTT; CDR3: CASSSYRTRRALERQLFF
size: NA; D: TRBD2; J: TRBJ2-1; V: TRBV9; DNA: TGTGCCAGCAGCGTATCGAAAGCGGGGGCCCCGAGGAGAGGTGAGCAGTTCTTC; CDR3: CASSVSKAGAPRRGEQFF
size: NA; D: NA; J: TRBJ1-5; V: TRBV27; DNA: TGTGCCAGCAGTTTAGCTAGTGGCTCCAATCAGCCCCAGCATTTT; CDR3: CASSLASGSNQPQHF
size: NA; D: TRBD1; J: TRBJ1-2; V: TRBV11-2; DNA: TGTGCCAGCAGCGACAGGGTTTATGGCTACACCTTC; CDR3: CASSDRVYGYTF
size: NA; D: NA; J: TRBJ1-1; V: TRBV7-8; DNA: TGTGCCAGCAGCTTAGCACCGGGCATAAGGTGGAGGAGCACTGAAGCTTTCTTT; CDR3: CASSLAPGIRWRSTEAFF
size: NA; D: NA; J: TRBJ2-3; V: TRBV19; DNA: TGTGCCAGTAGCGGGAGGGGGCGAACTCCAGATACGCAGTATTTT; CDR3: CASSGRGRTPDTQYF
size: NA; D: TRBD1; J: TRBJ1-5; V: TRBV5-5; DNA: TGTGCCAGCAGCTTGAGGACAGGCCCCAATCAGCCCCAGCATTTT; CDR3: CASSLRTGPNQPQHF
size: NA; D: TRBD2; J: TRBJ2-3; V: TRBV7-6; DNA: TGTGCCAGCAGCTTAGATACTAGCGGGGAGATATCAGATACGCAGTATTTT; CDR3: CASSLDTSGEISDTQYF
size: NA; D: TRBD1; J: TRBJ1-2; V: TRBV6-6; DNA: TGTGCCAGCAGGTCCGGGACAGGGGTATTCGTTGGCTACACCTTC; CDR3: CASRSGTGVFVGYTF
size: NA; D: NA; J: TRBJ1-4; V: TRBV5-8; DNA: TGTGCCAGCAGCCTAAAACTGTTTTTT; CDR3: CASSLKLFF
size: NA; D: NA; J: TRBJ1-2; V: TRBV27; DNA: TGTGCCAGCAGTTTATCGTCAGGTCCCTATGGCTACACCTTC; CDR3: CASSLSSGPYGYTF
size: NA; D: NA; J: TRBJ1-6; V: TRBV27; DNA: TGTGCCAGCAGAGTCAGGGATTGGGCACCCCTCCACTTT; CDR3: CASRVRDWAPLHF
size: NA; D: NA; J: TRBJ1-1; V: TRBV5-6; DNA: TGTGCCAGCAGCTTGGCTACAGGGAACACTGAAGCTTTCTTT; CDR3: CASSLATGNTEAFF
size: once; D: NA; J: TRBJ2-1; V: TRBV4-1; DNA: TGCGCCAGCAGCCACGGACTACCCGGTTACTACAATGAGCAGTTCTTC; CDR3: CASSHGLPGYYNEQFF
size: NA; D: NA; J: TRBJ1-1; V: TRBV11-2; DNA: TGTGCCAGCAGCTTAGGGGCGGGTGAAGCTTTCTTT; CDR3: CASSLGAGEAFF
size: NA; D: NA; J: TRBJ1-5; V: TRBV5-6; DNA: TGTGCCAGCAGCTTGGGGGTTTCCGGGTCCCAGCATTTT; CDR3: CASSLGVSGSQHF
size: once; D: TRBD1; J: TRBJ2-3; V: TRBV6-5; DNA: TGTGCCAGCAGTTATCTCGGGACAGGAGGCACAGATACGCAGTATTTT; CDR3: CASSYLGTGGTDTQYF
size: NA; D: TRBD2; J: TRBJ2-7; V: TRBV5-1; DNA: TGCGCCAGCAGCTCTAGCGGGCCCTCCTACGAGCAGTACTTC; CDR3: CASSSSGPSYEQYF
size: NA; D: NA; J: TRBJ2-7; V: TRBV12-3/TRBV12-4; DNA: TGTGCCAGCAGTGGAGCGTCCTACGAGCAGTACTTC; CDR3: CASSGASYEQYF
size: NA; D: NA; J: TRBJ2-7; V: TRBV5-1; DNA: TGCGCCAGCAGCTTGAACACCGATTTCTCCTACGAGCAGTACTTC; CDR3: CASSLNTDFSYEQYF
size: NA; D: NA; J: TRBJ1-4; V: TRBV9; DNA: TGTGCCAGCAGCCGGGCAGGGGTGTCTAATGAAAAACTGTTTTTT; CDR3: CASSRAGVSNEKLFF
size: NA; D: NA; J: TRBJ2-2; V: TRBV25-1; DNA: TGTGCCAGCAGTGAATACTGGGCGCCCACCGGGGAGCTGTTTTTT; CDR3: CASSEYWAPTGELFF
size: NA; D: TRBD1; J: TRBJ2-6; V: TRBV9; DNA: TGTGCCAGCAAAGGGACAGGAGCCGGGGCCAACGTCCTGACTTTC; CDR3: CASKGTGAGANVLTF
size: NA; D: TRBD1; J: TRBJ1-2; V: TRBV19; DNA: TGTGCCAGTAGTCCTCGACAGGGGGAGGGTCATGGCTATGGCTACACCTTC; CDR3: CASSPRQGEGHGYGYTF
size: NA; D: TRBD2; J: TRBJ2-7; V: TRBV6-5; DNA: TGTGCCAGCAGTTACTCGGGGGGGGTTGGTGAGCAGTACTTC; CDR3: CASSYSGGVGEQYF
size: once; D: NA; J: TRBJ1-1; V: TRBV4-1; DNA: TGCGCCAGCAGCCAAGATAGGGACCGGGGAGGGAGGGCTGAAGCTTTCTTT; CDR3: CASSQDRDRGGRAEAFF
size: NA; D: NA; J: TRBJ1-1; V: TRBV19; DNA: TGTGCCAGTAGTATTCGAGGGACTGAAGCTTTCTTT; CDR3: CASSIRGTEAFF
size: few; D: TRBD1; J: TRBJ1-1; V: TRBV19; DNA: TGTGCCAGTAGTTATACCGGGACAGCGAACACTGAAGCTTTCTTT; CDR3: CASSYTGTANTEAFF
size: NA; D: TRBD1; J: TRBJ1-1; V: TRBV19; DNA: TGTGCCAGTAGTGGGCAGGGGGACACTGAAGCTTTCTTT; CDR3: CASSGQGDTEAFF
size: NA; D: TRBD2; J: TRBJ2-1; V: TRBV9; DNA: TGTGCCAGCAGCGTAGCTAGCGGGGGGCTAAATGAGCAGTTCTTC; CDR3: CASSVASGGLNEQFF
size: NA; D: NA; J: TRBJ2-2; V: TRBV27; DNA: TGTGCCAGCGGGGATTTAATAGGGGCGAACACCGGGGAGCTGTTTTTT; CDR3: CASGDLIGANTGELFF
size: NA; D: NA; J: TRBJ1-2; V: TRBV7-9; DNA: TGTGCCAGCAGCTTGGGAGTTTTACAATACACCTTC; CDR3: CASSLGVLQYTF
size: NA; D: TRBD1; J: TRBJ2-7; V: TRBV6-6; DNA: TGTGCCAGCAGCCCCTCAGGGGGCGCCATGTACGAGCAGTACTTC; CDR3: CASSPSGGAMYEQYF
size: NA; D: NA; J: TRBJ1-3; V: TRBV6-5; DNA: TGTGCCAGCAGTACAGGCGTCTCTGGAAACACCATATATTTT; CDR3: CASSTGVSGNTIYF
size: NA; D: TRBD1; J: TRBJ1-2; V: TRBV6-5; DNA: TGTGCCAGCAGTCGACAGGGATCTAACTATGGCTACACCTTC; CDR3: CASSRQGSNYGYTF
size: NA; D: TRBD1; J: TRBJ2-7; V: TRBV30; DNA: TGTGCCTCTGACTCCCCGGACAGGGGGCTGTACGAGCAGTACTTC; CDR3: CASDSPDRGLYEQYF
size: NA; D: NA; J: TRBJ1-1; V: TRBV12-3/TRBV12-4; DNA: TGTGCCAGCAGTTCTAACACTGAAGCTTTCTTT; CDR3: CASSSNTEAFF
size: NA; D: TRBD1; J: TRBJ1-2; V: TRBV24-1; DNA: TGTGCCACCAGTGACCAGAGACAGGGAGACTATGGCTACACCTTC; CDR3: CATSDQRQGDYGYTF
size: once; D: TRBD2; J: TRBJ2-2; V: TRBV5-1; DNA: TGCGCCAGCAGCTTGGCGGTAGCGGGGAGAAGTACCGGGGAGCTGTTTTTT; CDR3: CASSLAVAGRSTGELFF
size: few; D: TRBD1; J: TRBJ2-5; V: TRBV19; DNA: TGTGCCAGTAGTCCGGACAGGGGGCAAGAGACCCAGTACTTC; CDR3: CASSPDRGQETQYF
size: NA; D: NA; J: TRBJ2-1; V: TRBV5-1; DNA: TGCGCCAGCAGCTTGGGGCAGGGGACGTTCTTC; CDR3: CASSLGQGTFF
size: once; D: TRBD1; J: TRBJ1-5; V: TRBV2; DNA: TGTGCCAGCAGTGAAGGGATCTTGACAGGGGGCCATCAGCCCCAGCATTTT; CDR3: CASSEGILTGGHQPQHF
size: few; D: NA; J: TRBJ1-1; V: TRBV20-1; DNA: TGCAGTGCTAGTTCGGGGAGGGTCACTGAAGCTTTCTTT; CDR3: CSASSGRVTEAFF
size: NA; D: NA; J: TRBJ1-4; V: TRBV5-1; DNA: TGCGCCAGCAGCATTGGACAGAGCGTTGAAAAACTGTTTTTT; CDR3: CASSIGQSVEKLFF
size: NA; D: NA; J: TRBJ2-2; V: TRBV4-1; DNA: TGCGCCAGCAGCCAGGAGCCCTGGGCCGGGGAGCTGTTTTTT; CDR3: CASSQEPWAGELFF
size: few; D: NA; J: TRBJ1-2; V: TRBV10-3; DNA: TGTGCCACCATGTCGGGAGTAGGCTATGGCTACACCTTC; CDR3: CATMSGVGYGYTF
size: NA; D: TRBD1; J: TRBJ1-1; V: TRBV5-1; DNA: TGCGCCAGCAGCTTGGCAGGACAGGGGTATGGAGTTGGCACTGAAGCTTTCTTT; CDR3: CASSLAGQGYGVGTEAFF
size: NA; D: NA; J: TRBJ2-2; V: TRBV19; DNA: TGTGCCAGTAGTATAGGGGCGCAGGTGGTGCCCGGGGAGCTGTTTTTT; CDR3: CASSIGAQVVPGELFF
size: NA; D: TRBD1; J: TRBJ1-3; V: TRBV19; DNA: TGTGCCAGTATCGGGCAGGGGGCTAGGAGTTCCGGGAACACCATATATTTT; CDR3: CASIGQGARSSGNTIYF
size: NA; D: TRBD1; J: TRBJ1-6; V: TRBV28; DNA: TGTGCCAGCAGTTTACAGGGACAGGGGGCCCAACCTTATAATTCACCCCTCCACTTT; CDR3: CASSLQGQGAQPYNSPLHF
size: NA; D: TRBD1; J: TRBJ1-5; V: TRBV6-1; DNA: TGTGCCAGCAGTGAGACAGGGGCCGTTAGCAATCAGCCCCAGCATTTT; CDR3: CASSETGAVSNQPQHF
size: once; D: NA; J: TRBJ2-3; V: TRBV6-5; DNA: TGTGCCAGCAGTTACCAGAGCACAGATACGCAGTATTTT; CDR3: CASSYQSTDTQYF
size: NA; D: NA; J: TRBJ2-6; V: TRBV19; DNA: TGTGCCAGTAGTATACAGGGTGCTGGGGCCAACGTCCTGACTTTC; CDR3: CASSIQGAGANVLTF